This T cell receptor (beta chain) was recorded in a study of CD8 T cells in ankylosing spondylitis. Findings of the study overall: In ankylosing spondylitis patients, matched synovial fluid reportedly showed significant enrichment of disease-linked clones. It appeared that ankylosing spondylitis blood was characterized by a TCR beta motif of several highly homologous variants. Reactive arthritis synovial fluid and blood were previously reported to contain some motif variants.

By quantitative 5'-RACE with molecular barcodes, the TCR beta libraries were made. TCRdb re-called the 5' RACE reads with MiXCR, one entry per CDR3 protein. The table shows about 140,000 distinct CDR3 sequences, with more than 9.5% occurring only once. The table lists this clonotype with many counts. Its specificity is not known. The ends were cut back, 5 bases at V and 3 bases at J, with 7 bases in the middle. There are 13 residues in the CDR3. Source material: blood, either unsorted or a sorted T cell fraction (not recorded which). This receptor was obtained from a female donor with ankylosing spondylitis or in good health (not recorded which). The chain combines TRBV12-3 or TRBV12-4 with TRBJ2-2; D unresolved. The CDR3 coding sequence is TGTGCCAGCAGTCCGAGCGACACCGGGGAGCTGTTTTTT. Its protein is CASSPSDTGELFF.